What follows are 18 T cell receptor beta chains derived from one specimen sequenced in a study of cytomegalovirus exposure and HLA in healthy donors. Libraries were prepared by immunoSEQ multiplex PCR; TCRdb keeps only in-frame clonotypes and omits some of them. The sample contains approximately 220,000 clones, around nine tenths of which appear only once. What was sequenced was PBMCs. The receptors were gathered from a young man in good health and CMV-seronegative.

This CDR3 reads CASSLVPSNEGNSPLHF. In nucleotides, the CDR3 is TGTGCCAGCAGCTTAGTCCCCTCCAATGAGGGTAATTCACCCCTCCACTTT. This chain uses TRBV11-2 with TRBJ1-6; D is ambiguous. Germline-derived CDR1 and CDR2 are SGHAT and FQNNGV. The CDR3 is 17 residues long. V dropped 1 base and J dropped 6 bases, with 16 bases sitting between them.

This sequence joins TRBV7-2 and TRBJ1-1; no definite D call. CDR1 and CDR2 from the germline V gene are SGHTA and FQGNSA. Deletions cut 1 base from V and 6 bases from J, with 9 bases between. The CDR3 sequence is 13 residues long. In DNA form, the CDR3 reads TGTGCCAGCAGCTTAGAGGCAGAGGCTGAAGCTTTCTTT. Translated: CASSLEAEAEAFF.

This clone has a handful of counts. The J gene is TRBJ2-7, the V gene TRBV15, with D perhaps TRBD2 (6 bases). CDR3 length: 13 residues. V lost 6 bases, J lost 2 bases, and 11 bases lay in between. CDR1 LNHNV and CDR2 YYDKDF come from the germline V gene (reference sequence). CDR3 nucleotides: TGTGCCACCAGGGTGGGGGGAACCTACGAGCAGTACTTC. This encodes CATRVGGTYEQYF.

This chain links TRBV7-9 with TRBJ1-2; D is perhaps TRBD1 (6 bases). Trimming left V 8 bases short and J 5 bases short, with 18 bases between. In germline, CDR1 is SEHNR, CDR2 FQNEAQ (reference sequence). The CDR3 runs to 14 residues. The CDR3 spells CASSIQGLGYGYTF. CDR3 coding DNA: TGTGCCAGCTCCATCCAGGGGTTAGGATATGGCTACACCTTC.

The CDR3: CASSERGGMYTQYF. Written as DNA, the CDR3 is TGTGCCAGCAGTGAACGGGGGGGAATGTATACGCAGTATTTT. This chain connects TRBV6-1 to TRBJ2-3, with 8 bases lining up with TRBD2. This CDR3 is 14 amino acids long. Germline-derived CDR1 and CDR2 are MNHNS and SASEGT. The trim removed 2 bases at V and 7 bases at J, leaving 5 bases unmatched.

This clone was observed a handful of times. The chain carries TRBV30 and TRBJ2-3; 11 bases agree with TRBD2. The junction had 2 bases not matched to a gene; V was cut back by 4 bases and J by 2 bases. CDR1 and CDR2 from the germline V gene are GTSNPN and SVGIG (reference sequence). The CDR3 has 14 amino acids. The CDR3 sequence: CAWTSGRITDTQYF. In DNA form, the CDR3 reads TGTGCCTGGACTAGCGGGAGGATCACAGATACGCAGTATTTT.

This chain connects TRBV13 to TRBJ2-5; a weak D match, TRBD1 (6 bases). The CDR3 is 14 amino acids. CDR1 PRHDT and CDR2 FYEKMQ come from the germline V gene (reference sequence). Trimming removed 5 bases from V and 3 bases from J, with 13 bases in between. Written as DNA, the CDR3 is TGTGCCAGCAGCCGAGGGACACTAGAAGAGACCCAGTACTTC. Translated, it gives CASSRGTLEETQYF.

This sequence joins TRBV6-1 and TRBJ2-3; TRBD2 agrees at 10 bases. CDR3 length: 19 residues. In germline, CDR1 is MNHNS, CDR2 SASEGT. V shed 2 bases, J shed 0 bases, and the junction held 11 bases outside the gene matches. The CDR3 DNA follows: TGTGCCAGCAGTGAACCGGGACTAGCGAGATCCTCTAGCACAGATACGCAGTATTTT. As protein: CASSEPGLARSSSTDTQYF.

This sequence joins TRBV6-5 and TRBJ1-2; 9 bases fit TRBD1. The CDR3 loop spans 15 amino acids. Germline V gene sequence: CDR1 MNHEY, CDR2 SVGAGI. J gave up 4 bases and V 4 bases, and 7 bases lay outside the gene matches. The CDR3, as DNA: TGTGCCAGCAGTTTAGGCGACAGGGGGGGCTATGGCTACACCTTC. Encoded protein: CASSLGDRGGYGYTF.

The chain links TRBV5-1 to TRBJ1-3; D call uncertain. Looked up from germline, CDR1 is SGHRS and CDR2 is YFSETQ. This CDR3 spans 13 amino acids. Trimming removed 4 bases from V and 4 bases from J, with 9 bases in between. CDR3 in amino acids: CASSMALGNTIYF. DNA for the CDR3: TGCGCCAGCAGCATGGCCTTGGGAAACACCATATATTTT.

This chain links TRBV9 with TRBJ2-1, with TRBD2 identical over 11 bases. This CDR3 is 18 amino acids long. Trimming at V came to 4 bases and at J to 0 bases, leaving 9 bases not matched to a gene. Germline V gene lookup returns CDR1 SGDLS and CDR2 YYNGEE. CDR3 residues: CASSPRLAGSSSYNEQFF. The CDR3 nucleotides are TGTGCCAGCAGCCCAAGACTAGCGGGGAGCAGCTCCTACAATGAGCAGTTCTTC.

CDR3 in DNA: TGTGCCAGCAGCTTGGCGACAGGGACGAAGGACACCATATATTTT. Protein sequence: CASSLATGTKDTIYF. The chain joins TRBV5-4 to TRBJ1-3, with TRBD1 matching over 7 bases. V dropped 0 bases and J dropped 8; count of bases not matched to a gene: 8. This CDR3 is 15 amino acids long. Germline values: CDR1 SGHNT, CDR2 YYREEE (reference sequence).

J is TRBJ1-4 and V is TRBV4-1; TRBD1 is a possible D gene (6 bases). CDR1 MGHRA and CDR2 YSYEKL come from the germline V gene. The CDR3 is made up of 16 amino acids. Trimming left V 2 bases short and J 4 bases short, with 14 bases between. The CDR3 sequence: CASSQSWRQVNEKLFF. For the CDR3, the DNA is TGCGCCAGCAGCCAATCGTGGCGACAGGTTAATGAAAAACTGTTTTTT.

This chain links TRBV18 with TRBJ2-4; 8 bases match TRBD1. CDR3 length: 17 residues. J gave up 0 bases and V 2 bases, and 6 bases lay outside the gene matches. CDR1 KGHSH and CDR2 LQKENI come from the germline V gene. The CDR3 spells CASSPGGQAIAKNIQYF. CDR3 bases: TGTGCCAGCTCACCAGGGGGACAGGCAATAGCCAAAAACATTCAGTACTTC.

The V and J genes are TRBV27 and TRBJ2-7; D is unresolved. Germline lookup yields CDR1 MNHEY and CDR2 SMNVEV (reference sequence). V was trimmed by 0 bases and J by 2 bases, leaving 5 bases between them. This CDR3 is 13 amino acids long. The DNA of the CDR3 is TGTGCCAGCAGTTTATCCAGTACCTACGAGCAGTACTTC. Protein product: CASSLSSTYEQYF.

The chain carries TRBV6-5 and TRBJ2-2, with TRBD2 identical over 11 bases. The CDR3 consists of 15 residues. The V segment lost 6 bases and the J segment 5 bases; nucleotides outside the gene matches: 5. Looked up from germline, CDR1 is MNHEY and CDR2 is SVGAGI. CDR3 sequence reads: CASRLAGVETGELFF. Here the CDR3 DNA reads TGTGCCAGCAGACTAGCGGGAGTGGAAACCGGGGAGCTGTTTTTT.

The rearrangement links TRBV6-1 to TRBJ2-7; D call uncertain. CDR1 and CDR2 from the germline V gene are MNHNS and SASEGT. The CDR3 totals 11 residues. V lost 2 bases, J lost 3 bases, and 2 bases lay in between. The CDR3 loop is CASSELYEQYF. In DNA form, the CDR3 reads TGTGCCAGCAGTGAACTCTACGAGCAGTACTTC.

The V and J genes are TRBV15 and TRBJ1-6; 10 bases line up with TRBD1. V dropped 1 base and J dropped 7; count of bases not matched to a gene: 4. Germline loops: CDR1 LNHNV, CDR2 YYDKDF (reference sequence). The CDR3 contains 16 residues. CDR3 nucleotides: TGTGCCACCAGCAGAGGGGGACAGGGGCTGAATTCACCCCTCCACTTT. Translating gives CATSRGGQGLNSPLHF.